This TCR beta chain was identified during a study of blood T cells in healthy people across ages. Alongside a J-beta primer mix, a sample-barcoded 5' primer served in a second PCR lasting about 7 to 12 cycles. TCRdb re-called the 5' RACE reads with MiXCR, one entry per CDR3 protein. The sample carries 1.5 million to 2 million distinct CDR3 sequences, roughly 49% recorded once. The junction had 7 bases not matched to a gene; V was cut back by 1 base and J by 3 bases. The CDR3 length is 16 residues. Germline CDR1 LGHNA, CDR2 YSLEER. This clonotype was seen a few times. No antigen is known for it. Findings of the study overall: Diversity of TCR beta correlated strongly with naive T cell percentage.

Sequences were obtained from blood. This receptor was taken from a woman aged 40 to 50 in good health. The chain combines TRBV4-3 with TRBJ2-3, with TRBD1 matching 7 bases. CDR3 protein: CASSQGTTGFTDTQYF. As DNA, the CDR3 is TGCGCCAGCAGCCAAGGAACGACAGGGTTTACAGATACGCAGTATTTT.